A single count supports the clone carrying this T cell receptor beta chain. This sample is drawn from a study of blood T cell repertoires in COVID-19. Background on the study: COVID-19 samples from acute and convalescent phases originated in the United States, Italy and Spain. Sources were T cells, B-cell-depleted T cells, or PBMCs; the material itself was cDNA or gDNA.

From germline, CDR1 is MNHEY and CDR2 SMNVEV (reference sequence). The V segment lost 8 bases and the J segment 9 bases; nucleotides outside the gene matches: 4. The CDR3 is 12 amino acids. Original processing methods: How many nucleated cells were present was estimated from reference gene primer amplification. Sequencing was performed with immunoSEQ multiplex PCR; in TCRdb, only in-frame clones are kept and a portion is missing. The V and J calls and the clone size are those of that table, but D and trimming were determined from the DNA. The data contain about 80,000 clones, approximately 82% of them singletons.

This clonotype was obtained from a human donor in a cohort sampled during active COVID-19. Sequencing used peripheral blood. The rearrangement links TRBV27 to TRBJ1-6; TRBD1 matches 7 bases. The CDR3 sequence: CASAQGGSPLHF. CDR3 in DNA: TGTGCCAGCGCGCAGGGGGGTTCACCCCTCCACTTT.